These 17 T cell receptor beta chains share one sample of origin, sequenced in a study of blood T cell repertoires in COVID-19. The data were produced by immunoSEQ multiplex PCR, yet TCRdb's version contains in-frame clones alone and is incomplete. The sample carries 200,000 to 250,000 clones, roughly four fifths recorded once. The sequenced material came from PBMCs or T cells enriched from blood (not recorded which). The receptors shown here come from a man in his forties who had recovered from COVID-19.

The rearrangement joins TRBV6-5 to TRBJ2-1, with 7 bases that match TRBD1. The CDR3 covers 16 residues. V lost 4 bases to trimming and J lost 4 bases; unmatched junction nucleotides: 10. Germline lookup yields CDR1 MNHEY and CDR2 SVGAGI. The CDR3 protein is CASSLQGPFGYNEQFF. In nucleotides, the CDR3 is TGTGCCAGCAGTTTACAGGGGCCTTTCGGGTACAATGAGCAGTTCTTC.

This chain links TRBV6-2 or TRBV6-3 with TRBJ1-3, with 7 bases identical to TRBD1. Germline loops: CDR1 MNHEY, CDR2 SVGEGT. CDR3 length equals 15 residues. The trim removed 2 bases at V and 1 base at J, leaving 2 bases unmatched. For the CDR3, the DNA is TGTGCCAGCAGTTACACAGGGGTTTCTGGAAACACCATATATTTT. The encoded protein is CASSYTGVSGNTIYF.

The J gene is TRBJ1-2, the V gene TRBV19; D may be TRBD1 (5 bases). The germline CDR1 and CDR2 sequences are LNHDA and SQIVND (reference sequence). CDR3 length: 14 residues. Deletions cut 3 bases from V and 6 bases from J, with 14 bases between. For the CDR3, the DNA is TGTGCCAGTAGTATGCCAGGGATAGCGGATGGCTACACCTTC. This translates into CASSMPGIADGYTF.

The V call is TRBV9, the J call TRBJ2-6; possibly TRBD2 for D (6 bases). Trimming left V 2 bases short and J 2 bases short, with 8 bases between. Germline CDR1 SGDLS, CDR2 YYNGEE. The CDR3 runs to 15 residues. CDR3 nucleotide sequence: TGTGCCAGCAGCGTTGGCGGGGCTGGGGCCAACGTCCTGACTTTC. Its protein is CASSVGGAGANVLTF.

The CDR3 loop reads CSVRVANTEAFF. CDR3 DNA sequence: TGCAGCGTTCGGGTCGCGAACACTGAAGCTTTCTTT. This rearrangement joins TRBV29-1 to TRBJ1-1; D uncertain. The V gene's germline CDR1 is SQVTM and CDR2 ANQGSEA. V lost 5 bases, J lost 1 base, and 8 bases lay in between. This CDR3 comprises 12 residues.

This rearrangement joins TRBV18 to TRBJ1-3, with D hard to call. The CDR3 is 15 amino acids. Germline V gene sequence: CDR1 KGHSH, CDR2 LQKENI. V lost 4 bases to trimming and J lost 0 bases, with 10 bases between them. CDR3 region: CASSLDLNSGNTIYF. The CDR3 coding sequence is TGTGCCAGCTCACTGGACTTAAACTCTGGAAACACCATATATTTT.

V gene TRBV7-8 combines with J gene TRBJ1-3; D is undetermined. This CDR3 spans 15 amino acids. The germline CDR1 and CDR2 sequences are SGHVS and FQNEAQ. V was trimmed by 1 base and J by 0 bases, leaving 7 bases between them. The CDR3 sequence: CASSLGLGSGNTIYF. The CDR3 nucleotides read TGTGCCAGCAGCTTAGGTCTAGGCTCTGGAAACACCATATATTTT. Full variable domain (rest looked up from reference TRBV7-8 and TRBJ1-3): GAGVSQSPRYKVAKRGQDVALRCDPISGHVSLFWYQQALGQGPEFLTYFQNEAQLDKSGLPSDRFFAERPEGSVSTLKIQRTQQEDSAVYLCASSLGLGSGNTIYFGEGSWLTVV.

The chain is built from TRBV29-1 and TRBJ2-7; 7 nucleotides align to TRBD1. This CDR3 has 14 residues. Germline-derived CDR1 and CDR2 are SQVTM and ANQGSEA. J lost 0 bases, V lost 4 bases, and 6 bases had no gene match. CDR3 bases: TGCAGCGTTGGAACGGGGACAGTCTCCTACGAGCAGTACTTC. This gives the protein CSVGTGTVSYEQYF.

The gene calls are TRBV2 and TRBJ2-1; D is possibly TRBD1 (6 bases). The CDR3 consists of 13 residues. Per germline, CDR1 SNHLY and CDR2 FYNNEI. V was clipped by 6 bases and J by 4 bases, with 10 bases between them. The CDR3 sequence: CASRGQIYNEQFF. The CDR3 bases are TGTGCCAGCAGAGGACAGATTTACAATGAGCAGTTCTTC.

The chain uses TRBV3-1 (or the pseudogene TRBV3-2) and TRBJ2-3; 15 positions agree with TRBD2. CDR1 and CDR2 from the germline V gene are LGHDT and YNNKEL (reference sequence). V dropped 1 base and J dropped 0; count of bases not matched to a gene: 11. The CDR3 covers 21 residues. Here the CDR3 DNA reads TGTGCCAGCAGCCAAGGTCGGACTAGCGGGAGGGCCCTCTCTAGCACAGATACGCAGTATTTT. It translates to CASSQGRTSGRALSSTDTQYF.

This chain joins TRBV5-4 and TRBJ2-1, with 9 bases that match TRBD2. Germline V lookup: CDR1 SGHNT, CDR2 YYREEE (reference sequence). This CDR3 region has 15 residues. Trimming removed 4 bases from V and 3 bases from J; junction bases left unmatched: 5. The DNA of the CDR3 is TGTGCCAGCAGCAGAAGCGGGGGGAACTACAATGAGCAGTTCTTC. Protein sequence: CASSRSGGNYNEQFF.

The chain carries TRBV7-8 and TRBJ2-1; 9 bases match TRBD2. Germline loops: CDR1 SGHVS, CDR2 FQNEAQ. This CDR3 contains 16 residues. After removal of 5 bases from V and 7 bases from J, the junction contained 12 bases not matched to a gene. The CDR3, as DNA: TGTGCCAGCAGCCCCCAGGTAGCGGGAGACGGTAATGAGCAGTTCTTC. Translating gives CASSPQVAGDGNEQFF.

The chain employs TRBV27 and TRBJ1-2, with D hard to call. The CDR3 runs to 15 residues. The germline V gene encodes CDR1 MNHEY and CDR2 SMNVEV (reference sequence). Trimming took off 4 bases at V and 8 bases at J, with 20 bases between the two ends. CDR3 residues: CASSSTSLGDRGYTF. CDR3 DNA: TGTGCCAGCAGTTCAACTTCCCTCGGTGATCGAGGCTACACCTTC.

Only a few counts were recorded for this clone. V and J are TRBV3-1 (or the pseudogene TRBV3-2) and TRBJ1-1, with D hard to call. In germline, CDR1 is LGHDT, CDR2 YNNKEL (reference sequence). Between the trimmed V and J ends, which lost 3 bases and 11 bases, there was a span of 10 bases. CDR3 length equals 11 residues. CDR3 sequence reads: CASSQATEAFF. The CDR3 DNA sequence: TGTGCCAGCAGCCAGGCTACGGAGGCTTTCTTT.

There are many counts of this clone. The rearrangement uses TRBV5-4 and TRBJ1-6, with 7 bases fitting TRBD1. The CDR3 extends over 13 amino acids. CDR1 is SGHNT, CDR2 YYREEE, per germline (reference sequence). V dropped 2 bases and J dropped 16; count of bases not matched to a gene: 9. DNA for the CDR3: TGTGCCAGCAGCTTCGCTGGGGACAGCTTGCTCCACTTT. This sequence encodes CASSFAGDSLLHF.

The gene calls are TRBV27 and TRBJ2-1, with D perhaps matching TRBD2 (6 bases). Trimming removed 2 bases from V and 8 bases from J, with 10 bases in between. The V gene's germline CDR1 is MNHEY and CDR2 SMNVEV (reference sequence). This CDR3 has 13 amino acids. CDR3 coding DNA: TGTGCCAGCAGTTTAGCGGGGTGGGATGAGCAGTTCTTC. This codes for CASSLAGWDEQFF.

V usage is TRBV6-1 and J usage is TRBJ1-4, with 7 bases identical to TRBD1. Germline CDR1 MNHNS, CDR2 SASEGT. CDR3 length: 15 residues. The V gene end was trimmed by 1 base and the J gene end by 8 bases; junction bases not matched to a gene: 7. DNA for the CDR3: TGTGCCAGCAGTGAAGGCCGACAGGGAAGGGAAAAACTGTTTTTT. Its protein is CASSEGRQGREKLFF.